This T cell receptor (beta chain) emerged from a study of identical twins (dated by TCRdb to the mid-2010s). Looking at the study overall: To test whether fetal clonotypes persist, this study deep-sequenced TCR alpha and beta repertoires from monozygotic twins, from unrelated adults of various ages, and from cord blood. To rule out contamination, replicate twin experiments were performed at different times with different library preparation protocols. The investigation overall reported the following: Zero-insertion analyses could be partly confounded by invariant T cells such as MAIT and iNKT, although diverse VJ usage argued against such confounding for most clonotypes. In monozygotic twins, recombination models systematically underestimated out-of-frame TCR alpha sharing, but the models matched the sharing seen between unrelated individuals. In beta out-of-frame sequences, excess twin sharing was weaker, because having fewer shared sequences lowered the signal-to-noise ratio. Because the same donors could not be followed over many years, the conclusions depended on cross-sectional statistical analysis. Compared with coincidental sharing between unrelated individuals, out-of-frame TCR alpha sequences shared between twins showed an excess of sequences with low generation probability. Abundant cord blood beta clonotypes had fewer insertions, young adult naive repertoires showed a similar but weaker trend, and memory repertoires showed no such trend.

There are many counts of this clonotype. Its antigen is still unknown. No base qualities exist here, and no much larger clone lies one base off it. Per the germline V gene, ENHRY is the CDR1 and SYGVKD is the CDR2. V has 2 bases trimmed and J has 5 bases trimmed; junction bases matching no gene number 15. There are 20 amino acids in the CDR3, from cysteine to phenylalanine inclusive. Only CDR3 DNA remains: 60 bases, in frame from the first base. Libraries were prepared through 5' RACE. TCRdb shows the sequencer as Illumina HiSeq 2000. Template switching added a universal primer binding site, and the final cDNA carried a unique molecular identifier that allowed TCR cDNA molecules to be counted accurately. Specific primers in the conserved constant-segment region were used to synthesize first-strand cDNA for TCR alpha and beta chains. To control for contamination, every cDNA library was double barcoded, receiving both a SMART-Mk sample barcode and Illumina barcodes. TruSeq adapter sequences and Illumina sample barcodes were added in two successive PCR steps. Sequencing of the TCR alpha and beta cDNA libraries was done on the Illumina HiSeq platform using custom primers. The authors' analysis ran thus. MiGEC was used to process raw reads and extract unique molecular identifiers, and MiXCR was used to find CDR3 positions. Recombination models were inferred per individual with the repgenHMM and IGoR tools using an EM algorithm. The tcR package in R was used for shared clonotype analysis, with sharing normalized by the product of cloneset sizes. To study raw recombination free of thymic and clonal selection effects, out-of-frame nonproductive sequences were analyzed. The public reads were reanalyzed by TCRdb: fastp trimming at Q25, MiXCR alignment, in-frame beta chains only. Each CDR3 protein appears once, grouped with its most common genes and DNA. Clone size and V and J calls follow TCRdb, not the original study. The sample records more than 650,000 distinct CDR3 sequences, less than 7% of which are singletons. The ten largest make up roughly 2% of the sample.

All donors were healthy Caucasians. The study also sequenced three unrelated non-twin adults: a male aged 18 to 30, a male aged 50 to 59 and a female aged 50 to 59. Miltenyi CD45RO+ enrichment and human naive T-cell isolation kits were used to isolate memory (CD45RO+) and naive T cells from PBMC. This chain joins TRBV10-3 to TRBJ2-5; 15 bases in between match TRBD2. The sample consisted of naive T cells sorted from blood. Taken with the paper, the label for cell subset or site translates to: cells isolated with a human naive T-cell isolation kit. The clonotype originates from a man aged 18 to 30 in good health. The CDR3 protein: CAISEQPGLAGGVSEETQYF. The nucleotides are TGTGCCATCAGTGAGCAACCGGGACTAGCGGGAGGTGTTAGTGAGGAGACCCAGTACTTC.